The 20 T cell receptor beta chains in this list originate from one sample, sequenced in a study of CD8 T cells in Susac syndrome. Reverse transcription of about 0.5 to 1 ug RNA was carried out with random hexamers. TCRdb re-called the immunoSEQ multiplex PCR reads with MiXCR, one entry per CDR3 protein. Of some 300,000 distinct CDR3 sequences listed, almost 85% are singletons. Sequencing input: CD8+ T cells from PBMCs. The source is a human donor with multiple sclerosis.

The V gene is TRBV27, the J gene TRBJ2-7; no clear D. Per germline, CDR1 MNHEY and CDR2 SMNVEV (reference sequence). This CDR3 spans 15 amino acids. V was cut by 4 bases and J by 1 base, with 14 bases left in between. CDR3 DNA sequence: TGTGCCAGCAGTTCCTTCGATAGGGTGTCCTACGAGCAGTACTTC. This sequence encodes CASSSFDRVSYEQYF.

This chain links TRBV2 with TRBJ2-7, with D perhaps being TRBD1 or TRBD2 (5 bases each). From germline, CDR1 is SNHLY and CDR2 FYNNEI. V dropped 7 bases and J dropped 4 bases, with 20 bases sitting between them. The CDR3 has 15 amino acids. CDR3 nucleotide sequence: TGTGCCAGCACTCCCGGGGACCTAGAATCGTACGAGCAGTACTTC. This encodes CASTPGDLESYEQYF. Together with reference TRBV2 and TRBJ2-7, the CDR3 gives the full variable domain: EPEVTQTPSHQVTQMGQEVILRCVPISNHLYFYWYRQILGQKVEFLVSFYNNEISEKSEIFDDQFSVERPDGSNFTLKIRSTKLEDSAMYFCASTPGDLESYEQYFGPGTRLTVT.

V is TRBV28 and J is TRBJ2-1, with 10 bases matching TRBD2. Germline V gives CDR1 MDHEN, CDR2 SYDVKM. Trimming took 4 bases from V and 4 from J; bases not matched to a gene: 4. CDR3 size: 15 residues. The CDR3 is CASSSRLAGYNEQFF. The CDR3, as DNA: TGTGCCAGCAGTTCCCGACTAGCGGGTTACAATGAGCAGTTCTTC.

This sequence joins TRBV28 and TRBJ2-3, with 9 nucleotides matching TRBD2. The CDR3 extends over 17 amino acids. CDR1 and CDR2 (germline): MDHEN, SYDVKM. V shed 5 bases, J shed 0 bases, and the junction held 9 bases outside the gene matches. CDR3 DNA sequence: TGTGCCAGCAGTCCTGGGACTAGCCGACATAGCACAGATACGCAGTATTTT. This translates into CASSPGTSRHSTDTQYF.

In its sample, this clonotype was seen a few times. The rearrangement links TRBV11-2 to TRBJ1-1; a possible D gene is TRBD1 (5 bases). The CDR3 has 16 residues. In germline, CDR1 is SGHAT, CDR2 FQNNGV. Trimming cost V 3 bases and J 1 base, with 15 bases left between them. This chain's CDR3 is CASSFPWDDPNTEAFF. The CDR3 DNA sequence: TGTGCCAGCAGCTTCCCCTGGGACGACCCGAACACTGAAGCTTTCTTT.

V usage is TRBV27 and J usage is TRBJ2-7, with unresolved D. Germline V CDR1 and CDR2: MNHEY, SMNVEV (reference sequence). Between the trimmed V and J ends, which lost 5 bases and 2 bases, there was a span of 7 bases. The CDR3 runs to 12 residues. In nucleotides, the CDR3 is TGTGCCAGCAGTGCCACCCCCTACGAGCAGTACTTC. Amino acids: CASSATPYEQYF.

The J gene is TRBJ2-1, the V gene TRBV14; TRBD2 matches at 12 bases. Germline assignment: CDR1 SGHDN and CDR2 FVKESK. Trimming took 2 bases from V and 9 from J; bases not matched to a gene: 8. The CDR3 sequence is 16 residues long. CDR3 residues: CASSQRLAGAFSEQFF. In DNA form, the CDR3 reads TGTGCCAGCAGCCAACGACTAGCGGGAGCGTTTAGTGAGCAGTTCTTC.

The chain is built from TRBV28 and TRBJ1-5; D unclear. Germline lookup yields CDR1 MDHEN and CDR2 SYDVKM. Between the trimmed V and J ends, which lost 2 bases and 8 bases, there was a span of 16 bases. The CDR3 is 15 amino acids. For the CDR3, the DNA is TGTGCCAGCAGTTTAATCCTAACCCTAGCGGAGCCCCAGCATTTT. It codes for CASSLILTLAEPQHF.

The V call is TRBV7-2, the J call TRBJ2-5, with a weak D call TRBD2 (6 bases). Germline loops: CDR1 SGHTA, CDR2 FQGNSA. V lost 2 bases, J lost 5 bases, and 24 bases lay in between. There are 18 residues in the CDR3. The CDR3 reads CASSLSWPGLKHRETQYF. The DNA of the CDR3 is TGTGCCAGCAGCTTATCCTGGCCGGGACTCAAGCACCGGGAGACCCAGTACTTC.

The sample holds a few counts of this clonotype. CDR3 region: CASSPGLGTEAFF. Here the CDR3 DNA reads TGTGCCAGCAGCCCAGGCCTGGGCACTGAAGCTTTCTTT. The chain is built from TRBV27 and TRBJ1-1; no firm D call. Trimming took 6 bases from V and 4 from J, leaving 12 bases between them. Germline V gene lookup returns CDR1 MNHEY and CDR2 SMNVEV (reference sequence). This CDR3 is 13 amino acids long.

In its sample, this clonotype was seen once. J is TRBJ2-1 and V is TRBV20-1, with TRBD1 matching over 9 bases. The CDR3 has 12 amino acids. Trimming removed 5 bases from V and 13 bases from J; junction bases left unmatched: 9. The germline V gene encodes CDR1 DFQATT and CDR2 SNEGSKA (reference sequence). The CDR3 DNA sequence: TGCAGTGCTGGGGACAGGGTTATGGGCCAGTTCTTC. Protein sequence: CSAGDRVMGQFF.

The J gene is TRBJ1-2, the V gene TRBV7-2, with 11 bases aligning to TRBD1. This CDR3 comprises 14 residues. The trim removed 5 bases at V and 8 bases at J, leaving 7 bases unmatched. Germline CDR1 and CDR2: SGHTA and FQGNSA. CDR3 in amino acids: CASSMGQGVYGYTF. The CDR3 coding sequence is TGTGCCAGCAGCATGGGACAGGGGGTTTACGGCTACACCTTC.

The chain joins TRBV18 to TRBJ2-1; the match to TRBD1 covers 9 bases. The CDR3 sequence is 16 residues long. CDR1 is KGHSH and CDR2 is LQKENI in the germline V gene. J gave up 0 bases and V 5 bases, and 5 bases lay outside the gene matches. In DNA form, the CDR3 reads TGTGCCAGCTCAGGGACAGGGCAAAGCTCCTACAATGAGCAGTTCTTC. This gives the protein CASSGTGQSSYNEQFF.

The chain is built from TRBV7-9 and TRBJ2-1, with D unclear. Trimming removed 2 bases from V and 7 bases from J, with 9 bases in between. The CDR3 sequence is 13 residues long. Per the germline V gene, CDR1 is SEHNR and CDR2 is FQNEAQ (reference sequence). The CDR3, as DNA: TGTGCCAGCAGCTTAAGCTCAATTAATGAGCAGTTCTTC. It is translated as CASSLSSINEQFF. Full variable domain (remainder filled in from reference TRBV7-9 and TRBJ2-1): DTGVSQNPRHKITKRGQNVTFRCDPISEHNRLYWYRQTLGQGPEFLTYFQNEAQLEKSRLLSDRFSAERPKGSFSTLEIQRTEQGDSAMYLCASSLSSINEQFFGPGTRLTVL.

The chain links TRBV6-5 to TRBJ1-5, with 9 bases fitting TRBD1. Trimming cost V 2 bases and J 5 bases; bases outside gene matches: 10. Germline V gives CDR1 MNHEY, CDR2 SVGAGI. This CDR3 comprises 17 residues. This CDR3 is CASSYRTGAGEYQPQHF. The CDR3 coding sequence is TGTGCCAGCAGTTACAGGACAGGGGCCGGCGAATATCAGCCCCAGCATTTT.

The rearrangement uses TRBV5-4 and TRBJ2-1, with 14 bases fitting TRBD2. The J segment lost 7 bases and the V segment lost 2 bases, leaving 8 bases of the junction unmatched. Germline assignment: CDR1 SGHNT and CDR2 YYREEE (reference sequence). The CDR3 runs 17 residues. The CDR3 reads CASSLGVGLAGENEQFF. Written as DNA, the CDR3 is TGTGCCAGCAGCTTAGGGGTGGGACTAGCGGGAGAGAATGAGCAGTTCTTC.

J is TRBJ2-7 and V is TRBV13, with no clear D. This CDR3 region has 12 residues. CDR1 and CDR2 (germline): PRHDT, FYEKMQ (reference sequence). V gave up 5 bases and J gave up 2 bases, with 7 bases separating them. The CDR3 DNA follows: TGTGCCAGCAGCCCCGCTACCTACGAGCAGTACTTC. It translates to CASSPATYEQYF. The whole variable domain, filled in from reference TRBV13 and TRBJ2-7, reads AAGVIQSPRHLIKEKRETATLKCYPIPRHDTVYWYQQGPGQDPQFLISFYEKMQSDKGSIPDRFSAQQFSDYHSELNMSSLELGDSALYFCASSPATYEQYFGPGTRLTVT.

The rearrangement joins TRBV10-3 to TRBJ2-6; D unresolved. The CDR3 length is 14 residues. With 3 bases removed from V and 1 base from J, the gap between germline ends came to 4 bases. Germline CDR1 and CDR2: ENHRY and SYGVKD. In DNA form, the CDR3 reads TGTGCCATCAGTGACGGGTCTGGGGCCAACGTCCTGACTTTC. This encodes CAISDGSGANVLTF.

V and J are TRBV5-1 and TRBJ1-1, with TRBD1 as a possible D gene (5 bases). Germline V gene sequence: CDR1 SGHRS, CDR2 YFSETQ. CDR3 size: 16 residues. V was cut by 4 bases and J by 3 bases, with 19 bases left in between. Here the CDR3 reads CASSPGFREVDTEAFF. CDR3 nucleotide sequence: TGCGCCAGCAGCCCGGGGTTCAGGGAGGTAGACACTGAAGCTTTCTTT.

The rearrangement joins TRBV4-3 to TRBJ2-6; D is perhaps TRBD1 or TRBD2 (5 bases each). The ends were cut back, 1 base at V and 3 bases at J, with 10 bases in the middle. This CDR3 contains 16 residues. The germline V gene encodes CDR1 LGHNA and CDR2 YSLEER. In DNA, the CDR3 is TGCGCCAGCAGCCAAGCGGCAGGGAGTGGGGCCAACGTCCTGACTTTC. This encodes CASSQAAGSGANVLTF.